This T cell receptor beta chain appears in the sequencing data of a study of long-term antiretroviral therapy in people with HIV. The CDR3 spans 15 residues. The V end lost 6 bases, the J end lost 8 bases, and 22 bases lay between the germline ends. Study-level results: Upon ART, diversity increased but remained lower than transplant donor controls.

This clone was counted once. Its antigen remains unknown. Sequencing relied on immunoSEQ assay v3.0, run at survey level. Clones were read by immunoSEQ multiplex PCR, and TCRdb kept only the in-frame ones, dropping some. The sample holds more than 15,000 clones, about 94% seen once. The receptor was derived from a woman aged 45-59 years with HIV. The chain uses TRBV23-1 and TRBJ1-2; D gene unclear. TRBV23-1 belongs to the ORF category, with a function that is uncertain. Sample: unsorted PBMCs, taken around 6.5 years after starting antiretroviral therapy. The CDR3 DNA sequence: TGCGCCAGCAGCCCCGAAACTTTCGGGCCGGTAGGCTACACCTTC. The encoded protein is CASSPETFGPVGYTF.